This T cell receptor (beta chain) was captured by sequencing in a study of blood T cell repertoires in COVID-19. Assay used: immunoSEQ multiplex PCR; TCRdb lists only in-frame clones, some missing. Of around 68,000 clones listed, 79% were seen once; the top ten hold around a tenth. The sequence was collected from a woman aged 45-60 years with acute or convalescent COVID-19. Sequencing was carried out using peripheral blood.

The CDR3 DNA is TGTGCCAGCAGTTATGCAGGCGCTGACACTGAAGCTTTCTTT. This sequence encodes CASSYAGADTEAFF. The chain has TRBV6-2 or TRBV6-3 and TRBJ1-1; D remains ambiguous. The ends were cut back, 3 bases at V and 3 bases at J, with 11 bases in the middle. Per the germline V gene, CDR1 is MNHEY and CDR2 is SVGEGT. The CDR3 consists of 14 residues.